The 21 T cell receptor beta chains below were found in one sample sequenced in a study of T cell repertoires and Cas9 in healthy adults. The method was immunoSEQ multiplex PCR; TCRdb's version includes in-frame clones alone and lacks a portion of them. The sample holds over 14,000 clones; nearly 90% are singletons and the top ten take roughly 1.5%. Sequencing was performed on Tregs (CD4+, CD25+, CD127-, CD137-, CD154-) from PBMCs; culture status not recorded. The origin of the receptors is a human donor in good health.

The V gene is TRBV13, the J gene TRBJ1-1; D perhaps matches TRBD1 (5 bases). V lost 5 bases and J lost 1, with 8 bases in between. Germline CDR1 and CDR2: PRHDT and FYEKMQ (reference sequence). The CDR3 contains 13 residues. CDR3 sequence (DNA): TGTGCCAGCAGCACTCAGGGGAACACTGAAGCTTTCTTT. Protein product: CASSTQGNTEAFF.

This clone occurred a few times. J is TRBJ1-4 and V is TRBV7-2; D gene unclear. The CDR3 consists of 14 residues. CDR1 is SGHTA, CDR2 FQGNSA, per germline. Trimming took off 2 bases at V and 6 bases at J, with 10 bases between the two ends. The CDR3 coding sequence is TGTGCCAGCAGCTTATTCAGTGGGGATGAAAAACTGTTTTTT. Protein product: CASSLFSGDEKLFF.

This sequence joins TRBV5-1 and TRBJ2-7, with D perhaps TRBD1 (6 bases). The CDR3 totals 12 residues. In germline, CDR1 is SGHRS, CDR2 YFSETQ. The ends were cut back, 5 bases at V and 6 bases at J, with 12 bases in the middle. CDR3 in amino acids: CASRLDSCEQYF. In nucleotides, the CDR3 is TGCGCCAGCAGACTGGACAGCTGCGAGCAGTACTTC. The variable domain in full, completed from reference TRBV5-1 and TRBJ2-7, reads KAGVTQTPRYLIKTRGQQVTLSCSPISGHRSVSWYQQTPGQGLQFLFEYFSETQRNKGNFPGRFSGRQFSNSRSEMNVSTLELGDSALYLCASRLDSCEQYFGPGTRLTVT.

The genes are TRBV29-1 and TRBJ1-1, with D possibly being TRBD1 (5 bases). CDR3 size: 13 residues. Per the germline V gene, CDR1 is SQVTM and CDR2 is ANQGSEA. V was shortened by 6 bases and J by 1 base, with 12 bases between the two germline ends. The CDR3 here is CSVSGLSNTEAFF. CDR3 DNA sequence: TGCAGCGTCTCGGGACTTTCGAACACTGAAGCTTTCTTT.

This clone was counted a few times. The J gene is TRBJ2-1, the V gene TRBV7-6; the match to TRBD2 covers 9 bases. The CDR3 loop spans 14 amino acids. In germline, CDR1 is SGHVS, CDR2 FNYEAQ. The trim removed 1 base at V and 8 bases at J, leaving 3 bases unmatched. The CDR3 DNA is TGTGCCAGCAGCTTAGGACTAGCGGTCGATGAGCAGTTCTTC. Amino acid sequence: CASSLGLAVDEQFF.

The CDR3 nucleotides read TGTGCCACCCAAAGGGACAGCTCCTATAATTCACCCCTCCACTTT. It translates to CATQRDSSYNSPLHF. V is TRBV19 and J is TRBJ1-6; 7 bases align to TRBD1. The CDR3 totals 15 residues. CDR1 and CDR2 from the germline V gene are LNHDA and SQIVND (reference sequence). V lost 10 bases and J lost 0; bases outside the gene matches: 6.

The chain carries TRBV20-1 and TRBJ1-1, with D possibly being TRBD1 (5 bases). From germline, CDR1 is DFQATT and CDR2 SNEGSKA (reference sequence). Trimming removed 5 bases at V and 7 bases at J, with 8 bases between. CDR3 length: 10 residues. In nucleotides, the CDR3 is TGCAGTGCTCACGGGGGTGAAGCTTTCTTT. It codes for CSAHGGEAFF.

This clone was picked up one time. This chain links TRBV15 with TRBJ1-2; 7 bases align to TRBD1. The J segment lost 3 bases and the V segment lost 1 base, leaving 5 bases of the junction unmatched. This CDR3 is built from 15 residues. CDR1 and CDR2 from the germline V gene are LNHNV and YYDKDF (reference sequence). DNA of the CDR3: TGTGCCACCAGCAGAGGTAGGGGGCTGTACTATGGCTACACCTTC. Protein: CATSRGRGLYYGYTF.

The V gene is TRBV7-9, the J gene TRBJ2-1; no reliable D call. The CDR3 totals 14 residues. Germline-derived CDR1 and CDR2 are SEHNR and FQNEAQ (reference sequence). V gave up 5 bases and J gave up 0 bases, with 8 bases separating them. The CDR3 DNA follows: TGTGCCAGCAGCCCCAGGTACTCCTACAATGAGCAGTTCTTC. This translates into CASSPRYSYNEQFF.

The chain carries TRBV7-9 and TRBJ2-7; D gene ambiguous. Germline loops: CDR1 SEHNR, CDR2 FQNEAQ (reference sequence). The CDR3 extends over 11 amino acids. The V and J ends lost 1 base and 9 bases respectively, with 7 bases between them. In DNA, the CDR3 is TGTGCCAGCAGCTTAGGGAGAGGGCAGTACTTC. It yields the protein CASSLGRGQYF.

The J gene is TRBJ2-1, the V gene TRBV5-4; 7 bases match TRBD1. V was pared by 7 bases and J by 8 bases, with 9 bases of the junction left unmatched. The CDR3 sequence is 13 residues long. In germline, CDR1 is SGHNT, CDR2 YYREEE (reference sequence). CDR3 loop: CASLQGLGDEQFF. The CDR3 bases are TGTGCCAGCTTACAGGGGTTAGGAGATGAGCAGTTCTTC.

The V gene is TRBV28, the J gene TRBJ2-5; D might be TRBD1 (5 bases). CDR1 is MDHEN and CDR2 is SYDVKM in the germline V gene. Trimming left V 5 bases short and J 1 base short, with 11 bases between. The CDR3 is 14 amino acids. The CDR3 sequence is CASSTLTAQETQYF. In DNA form, the CDR3 reads TGTGCCAGCAGTACTCTGACAGCCCAAGAGACCCAGTACTTC.

The CDR3 nucleotides read TGCAGCGTTGGGCCTTTGGCCAAACAGAGACGCTCCTACGAGCAGTACGTC. It codes for CSVGPLAKQRRSYEQYV. The chain joins TRBV29-1 to TRBJ2-7, with D unresolved. The V and J ends lost 4 bases and 0 bases respectively, with 22 bases between them. This CDR3 comprises 17 residues. The germline CDR1 and CDR2 sequences are SQVTM and ANQGSEA.

The chain couples TRBV11-2 to TRBJ1-3; D not certain. The CDR3 runs 12 residues. Trimming removed 2 bases at V and 1 base at J, with 0 bases between. The germline V gene encodes CDR1 SGHAT and CDR2 FQNNGV. The CDR3 spells CASSLSGNTIYF. CDR3 coding DNA: TGTGCCAGCAGCTTATCTGGAAACACCATATATTTT.

The rearrangement uses TRBV10-3 and TRBJ1-1; 7 positions match TRBD1. Per germline, CDR1 ENHRY and CDR2 SYGVKD. Trimming cost V 10 bases and J 7 bases; bases outside gene matches: 15. This CDR3 is 14 amino acids long. Written as DNA, the CDR3 is TGTGCCACGTCACCATTGCAGACAGGGCATGAAGCTTTCTTT. Translated, it gives CATSPLQTGHEAFF.

The chain links TRBV10-3 to TRBJ1-1; 9 bases match TRBD1. Unmatched junction bases numbered 12, after V lost 2 bases and J lost 5 bases. This CDR3 has 17 residues. The germline CDR1 and CDR2 sequences are ENHRY and SYGVKD. CDR3 in amino acids: CAISENIQGARGTEAFF. CDR3 nucleotide sequence: TGTGCCATCAGTGAGAATATACAGGGGGCGCGAGGAACTGAAGCTTTCTTT.

CDR3 DNA sequence: TGTGCCAGCAGCTCAGCGGGAGAAAGGAAGACCCAGTACTTC. It yields the protein CASSSAGERKTQYF. The rearrangement links TRBV7-9 to TRBJ2-5; 8 bases agree with TRBD2. After removal of 4 bases from V and 6 bases from J, the junction contained 7 bases not matched to a gene. Germline CDR1 and CDR2: SEHNR and FQNEAQ (reference sequence). The CDR3 extends over 14 amino acids.

The chain uses TRBV18 and TRBJ2-3, with 11 bases fitting TRBD1. CDR1 is KGHSH, CDR2 LQKENI, per germline. V lost 4 bases to trimming and J lost 3 bases; unmatched junction nucleotides: 3. CDR3 length: 15 residues. CDR3 region: CASSLGQGATDTQYF. The CDR3 DNA reads as TGTGCCAGCTCACTAGGACAGGGGGCAACAGATACGCAGTATTTT.

The chain employs TRBV7-3 and TRBJ2-2; no clear D. The V gene's germline CDR1 is SGHTA and CDR2 FQGTGA. The V and J ends lost 0 bases and 1 base respectively, with 6 bases between them. The CDR3 loop spans 15 amino acids. Here the CDR3 DNA reads TGTGCCAGCAGCTTAACAGACCTGAACACCGGGGAGCTGTTTTTT. Protein product: CASSLTDLNTGELFF. The variable domain in full, completed from reference TRBV7-3 and TRBJ2-2, reads GAGVSQTPSNKVTEKGKYVELRCDPISGHTALYWYRQSLGQGPEFLIYFQGTGAADDSGLPNDRFFAVRPEGSVSTLKIQRTERGDSAVYLCASSLTDLNTGELFFGEGSRLTVL.

The rearrangement joins TRBV18 to TRBJ1-3; D call uncertain. Trimming removed 3 bases from V and 0 bases from J, with 9 bases in between. This CDR3 is 15 amino acids long. Germline CDR1 and CDR2: KGHSH and LQKENI. The CDR3 nucleotides read TGTGCCAGCTCACCGTCTTGGAACTCTGGAAACACCATATATTTT. It specifies CASSPSWNSGNTIYF.

The table lists this clone with a count of one. V usage is TRBV5-1 and J usage is TRBJ1-1; TRBD1 is a possible D gene (5 bases). Germline assignment: CDR1 SGHRS and CDR2 YFSETQ. With 0 bases removed from V and 1 base from J, the gap between germline ends came to 13 bases. The CDR3 runs to 16 residues. The CDR3: CASSLGGALRNTEAFF. The CDR3 DNA reads as TGCGCCAGCAGCTTGGGGGGCGCGCTGAGGAACACTGAAGCTTTCTTT.